The next 29 T cell receptor beta chains were all read from a single sample in a study of early T cells in non-severe SARS-CoV-2 infection. One entry per CDR3 protein, called by TCRdb with MiXCR from the 5' RACE reads. The sample lists about 90,000 distinct CDR3 sequences, less than 15% occurring once. Sequenced here: whole blood, sampled at baseline. The receptors were sampled from an adult who was a healthcare worker with PCR-confirmed SARS-CoV-2 infection or an uninfected control (not recorded which).

The V and J genes are TRBV29-1 and TRBJ2-7; TRBD2 is a possible D gene (6 bases). The CDR3 is 13 amino acids. Germline-derived CDR1 and CDR2 are SQVTM and ANQGSEA. With 6 bases removed from V and 6 bases from J, the gap between germline ends came to 18 bases. The CDR3 sequence: CSVGTPPGGEQYF. The CDR3, as DNA: TGCAGCGTCGGGACTCCCCCAGGTGGCGAGCAGTACTTC.

This clonotype was seen a few times. V and J are TRBV5-5 and TRBJ2-6; D unclear. V dropped 2 bases and J dropped 1 base, with 7 bases sitting between them. There are 15 residues in the CDR3. Germline V gene lookup returns CDR1 SGHKS and CDR2 YYEKEE (reference sequence). As DNA, the CDR3 is TGTGCCAGCAGCTTTGGTCATTCTGGGGCCAACGTCCTGACTTTC. Translating it yields CASSFGHSGANVLTF.

The J gene is TRBJ1-2, the V gene TRBV13, with 7 positions matching TRBD1. The germline V gene encodes CDR1 PRHDT and CDR2 FYEKMQ (reference sequence). There are 15 residues in the CDR3. V shed 0 bases and J 0 bases; nucleotides not matched to a gene: 1. DNA for the CDR3: TGTGCCAGCAGCTTAGGAGGGGGCCCTAACTATGGCTACACCTTC. The encoded protein is CASSLGGGPNYGYTF.

The J gene is TRBJ2-7, the V gene TRBV27; possible D gene TRBD2, 5 bases. Trimming stripped 2 bases from V and 5 bases from J, with 13 bases between. There are 14 residues in the CDR3. CDR1 is MNHEY and CDR2 is SMNVEV in the germline V gene (reference sequence). In DNA form, the CDR3 reads TGTGCCAGCAGTTTACGAGGGCTCCGGAACGAGCAGTACTTC. It encodes CASSLRGLRNEQYF.

This clonotype was observed at least ten times. The genes are TRBV20-1 and TRBJ2-1; 14 bases are shared with TRBD2. With V trimmed by 3 bases and J by 2 bases, 15 bases remained unmatched. In germline, CDR1 is DFQATT, CDR2 SNEGSKA (reference sequence). This CDR3 is built from 20 residues. CDR3 DNA: TGCAGTGCTAGGGTCACCGGGACTAGCGGGAGTTTGTATCCCTACAATGAGCAGTTCTTC. As protein: CSARVTGTSGSLYPYNEQFF.

The V call is TRBV7-3, the J call TRBJ2-3; possibly TRBD2 for D (6 bases). Germline V lookup: CDR1 SGHTA, CDR2 FQGTGA. V dropped 2 bases and J dropped 4 bases, with 13 bases sitting between them. There are 15 residues in the CDR3. Written as DNA, the CDR3 is TGTGCCAGCAGCTTAGCGGGGACTCGGGCAGATACGCAGTATTTT. Translation gives CASSLAGTRADTQYF. Full variable domain (remainder filled in from reference TRBV7-3 and TRBJ2-3): GAGVSQTPSNKVTEKGKYVELRCDPISGHTALYWYRQSLGQGPEFLIYFQGTGAADDSGLPNDRFFAVRPEGSVSTLKIQRTERGDSAVYLCASSLAGTRADTQYFGPGTRLTVL.

This clonotype was detected many times. The chain has TRBV7-9 and TRBJ2-5; D unclear. This CDR3 comprises 13 residues. Germline V lookup: CDR1 SEHNR, CDR2 FQNEAQ (reference sequence). V was clipped by 2 bases and J by 2 bases, with 6 bases between them. CDR3 bases: TGTGCCAGCAGCTTATACTCGCAAGAGACCCAGTACTTC. Translating it yields CASSLYSQETQYF.

The chain employs TRBV19 and TRBJ2-7; possible D gene TRBD2, 6 bases. Germline values: CDR1 LNHDA, CDR2 SQIVND (reference sequence). Trimming shortened V by 2 bases and J by 2 bases, and 7 bases separated the two germline ends. The CDR3 has 13 amino acids. CDR3 amino acids: CASSIRETYEQYF. CDR3 coding DNA: TGTGCCAGTAGTATACGGGAGACCTACGAGCAGTACTTC.

The rearrangement joins TRBV28 to TRBJ1-1, with 9 bases matching TRBD1. Trimming removed 0 bases from V and 1 base from J; junction bases left unmatched: 0. The CDR3 consists of 15 residues. The germline CDR1 and CDR2 sequences are MDHEN and SYDVKM. The CDR3 nucleotides read TGTGCCAGCAGTTTATGGGGACAGGGGAACACTGAAGCTTTCTTT. Its translation: CASSLWGQGNTEAFF.

This clonotype was picked up a small number of times. This may be a read error: a much more frequent sequence differs by one nucleotide. The rearrangement links TRBV11-2 to TRBJ2-7, with unresolved D. The V gene lost 1 base and the J gene lost 2 bases, with 0 bases spanning the gap. This CDR3 has 11 residues. CDR1 SGHAT and CDR2 FQNNGV come from the germline V gene. The CDR3 reads CASSLAYEQYF. The CDR3 coding sequence is TGTGCCAGCAGCTTAGCCTACGAGCAGTACTTC.

V usage is TRBV6-1 and J usage is TRBJ2-7; a possible D gene is TRBD1 (6 bases). Germline values: CDR1 MNHNS, CDR2 SASEGT. Trimming removed 11 bases from V and 3 bases from J, with 17 bases in between. CDR3 length equals 13 residues. The CDR3 region has the DNA TGTGCCCTAGAGGACAGTGCAGGCTACGAGCAGTACTTC. Translating gives CALEDSAGYEQYF.

CDR3 sequence reads: CASSQANYGYTF. CDR3 DNA: TGTGCCAGCTCACAGGCAAACTATGGCTACACCTTC. This chain uses TRBV12-3 or TRBV12-4 with TRBJ1-2, with D tentatively TRBD1 (5 bases). The CDR3 is 12 amino acids. With 8 bases removed from V and 2 bases from J, the gap between germline ends came to 9 bases.

This clonotype was seen many times. The V and J genes are TRBV4-1 and TRBJ2-3, with no clear D. Germline values: CDR1 MGHRA, CDR2 YSYEKL. The V and J ends lost 3 bases and 6 bases respectively, with 13 bases between them. This CDR3 has 14 residues. CDR3 loop: CASSHSTVADTQYF. The CDR3 nucleotides are TGCGCCAGCAGCCATTCCACGGTCGCGGATACGCAGTATTTT.

The CDR3 protein is CASSTRGGDTEAFF. CDR3 in DNA: TGTGCCAGCAGTACGCGGGGGGGAGACACTGAAGCTTTCTTT. This chain uses TRBV12-3 or TRBV12-4 with TRBJ1-1; D is possibly TRBD1 (5 bases). The ends were cut back, 5 bases at V and 3 bases at J, with 13 bases in the middle. The CDR3 has 14 amino acids.

This clonotype has ten or more counts. The chain combines TRBV5-8 with TRBJ1-1; D perhaps matches TRBD1 (5 bases). The V end lost 4 bases, the J end lost 6 bases, and 16 bases lay between the germline ends. Germline-derived CDR1 and CDR2 are SGHTS and YDEGEE. The CDR3 is made up of 14 amino acids. CDR3 in DNA: TGTGCCAGCAGCCCCAGGGCCCCCGTGGCTGAAGCTTTCTTT. It is translated as CASSPRAPVAEAFF.

This rearrangement joins TRBV12-5 to TRBJ1-3; D unresolved. The germline V and J ends were trimmed by 0 bases and 8 bases, with 11 bases remaining between them. CDR1 LGHNT and CDR2 FRNRAP come from the germline V gene. The CDR3 sequence is 14 residues long. The CDR3 reads CASGLVGLVDTIYF. The CDR3, as DNA: TGTGCTAGTGGTTTGGTTGGGCTCGTCGACACCATATATTTT.

This clonotype was found many times. The genes are TRBV20-1 and TRBJ1-3; D perhaps matches TRBD1 (5 bases). From germline, CDR1 is DFQATT and CDR2 SNEGSKA (reference sequence). This CDR3 comprises 16 residues. V was trimmed by 7 bases and J by 0 bases, leaving 19 bases between them. Here the CDR3 DNA reads TGCAGTGTATGGACGGACACCTATTCCTCTGGAAACACCATATATTTT. Its protein is CSVWTDTYSSGNTIYF.

This chain connects TRBV6-5 to TRBJ2-2; D uncertain. Deletions cut 2 bases from V and 3 bases from J, with 4 bases between. This CDR3 has 13 amino acids. Germline CDR1 MNHEY, CDR2 SVGAGI. CDR3 amino acids: CASSYRYTGELFF. The CDR3 region has the DNA TGTGCCAGCAGTTACCGGTACACCGGGGAGCTGTTTTTT.

This clonotype was seen many times. The rearrangement joins TRBV7-3 to TRBJ2-5; weak D call: TRBD2 (6 bases). The length of the CDR3 is 15 residues. Trimming took off 1 base at V and 4 bases at J, with 13 bases between the two ends. Germline values: CDR1 SGHTA, CDR2 FQGTGA. The CDR3 region is CASSLMEGGRETQYF. CDR3 nucleotides: TGTGCCAGCAGCTTAATGGAGGGCGGAAGAGAGACCCAGTACTTC.

A few counts support this clonotype. V and J are TRBV29-1 and TRBJ2-7, with 10 nucleotides matching TRBD1. Trimming removed 1 base from V and 5 bases from J; junction bases left unmatched: 5. The CDR3 covers 14 residues. Germline V gives CDR1 SQVTM, CDR2 ANQGSEA. The CDR3 DNA is TGCAGCGTTGAAGCCGCGACAGGGGGCCACGAGCAGTACTTC. Translation: CSVEAATGGHEQYF.

The rearrangement uses TRBV29-1 and TRBJ2-1; D not certain. Trimming shortened V by 8 bases and J by 7 bases, and 9 bases separated the two germline ends. Looked up from germline, CDR1 is SQVTM and CDR2 is ANQGSEA. The length of the CDR3 is 10 residues. CDR3 loop: CSSALNEQFF. The CDR3 coding sequence is TGCAGCTCCGCCCTTAATGAGCAGTTCTTC.

This chain joins TRBV9 and TRBJ2-1; 13 bases are shared with TRBD2. CDR3 size: 14 residues. Looked up from germline, CDR1 is SGDLS and CDR2 is YYNGEE. The ends lost 6 bases at V and 8 bases at J; junction bases unmatched: 5. The CDR3 spells CASNRLAGGYEQFF. The CDR3 nucleotides read TGTGCCAGCAACCGACTAGCGGGAGGATATGAGCAGTTCTTC.

There are a few counts of this clonotype. The chain links TRBV11-2 to TRBJ2-1; 13 bases agree with TRBD2. With 5 bases clipped from V and 6 bases from J, the junction kept 4 bases outside the gene matches. CDR1 SGHAT and CDR2 FQNNGV come from the germline V gene. The CDR3 is made up of 15 amino acids. The CDR3 loop reads CASSPRTSGSNEQFF. CDR3 in DNA: TGTGCCAGCAGCCCACGGACTAGCGGGAGCAATGAGCAGTTCTTC. Using reference TRBV11-2 and TRBJ2-1 for the parts outside the CDR3, the full variable domain is EAGVAQSPRYKIIEKRQSVAFWCNPISGHATLYWYQQILGQGPKLLIQFQNNGVVDDSQLPKDRFSAERLKGVDSTLKIQPAKLEDSAVYLCASSPRTSGSNEQFFGPGTRLTVL.

This clonotype was recorded many times. This sequence joins TRBV7-6 and TRBJ2-2; 10 bases align to TRBD2. The CDR3 sequence is 14 residues long. The ends lost 6 bases at V and 6 bases at J; junction bases unmatched: 4. Germline assignment: CDR1 SGHVS and CDR2 FNYEAQ. Written as DNA, the CDR3 is TGTGCCAGCAGGCTAGCGGGAGAGGCCGGGGAGCTGTTTTTT. This sequence encodes CASRLAGEAGELFF.

The CDR3 spells CASSLTRLAGGYNEQFF. The CDR3 bases are TGTGCCAGCAGCTTAACGAGACTAGCGGGAGGTTACAATGAGCAGTTCTTC. The chain uses TRBV7-3 and TRBJ2-1, with 13 bases lining up with TRBD2. CDR1 and CDR2 (germline): SGHTA, FQGTGA. Trimming took 0 bases from V and 4 from J; bases not matched to a gene: 3. The CDR3 loop spans 17 amino acids.

This clonotype was picked up a small number of times. The chain joins TRBV29-1 to TRBJ2-7, with 13 bases identical to TRBD2. V shed 6 bases, J shed 6 bases, and the junction held 5 bases outside the gene matches. In germline, CDR1 is SQVTM, CDR2 ANQGSEA. The CDR3 covers 13 residues. CDR3 residues: CSVAGLAGAEQYF. CDR3 coding DNA: TGCAGCGTCGCAGGACTAGCGGGGGCCGAGCAGTACTTC.

This clonotype was observed a handful of times. Relative to the germline gene, one junction end is altered; a read error may explain this. The chain carries TRBV30 and TRBJ1-1; tentatively, D is TRBD1 (6 bases). Germline CDR1 is GTSNPN and CDR2 is SVGIG (reference sequence). CDR3 size: 15 residues. DNA for the CDR3: TGTGCCTGGACCGCTTTGAGGACAGCGAACACGGAAGCTTTCTTT. Translated: CAWTALRTANTEAFF.

This clonotype was found a few times. V usage is TRBV27 and J usage is TRBJ1-1; unclear D gene. Germline V CDR1 and CDR2: MNHEY, SMNVEV (reference sequence). The V end was cut by 2 bases, the J end by 0 bases, with 16 bases between. The CDR3 extends over 17 amino acids. The CDR3 loop reads CASSLRVQTQMNTEAFF. CDR3 nucleotide sequence: TGTGCCAGCAGTTTACGGGTACAGACCCAAATGAACACTGAAGCTTTCTTT.

This clonotype was seen only a few times. The rearrangement links TRBV7-3 to TRBJ2-1, with 8 bases fitting TRBD2. J lost 6 bases, V lost 3 bases, and 16 bases had no gene match. Germline lookup yields CDR1 SGHTA and CDR2 FQGTGA. The CDR3 runs 18 residues. In DNA form, the CDR3 reads TGTGCCAGCAGCTTTGGGTCGGCCCCAGCGGGAGTGGGCAATGAGCAGTTCTTC. It is translated as CASSFGSAPAGVGNEQFF. Together with reference TRBV7-3 and TRBJ2-1, the CDR3 gives the full variable domain: GAGVSQTPSNKVTEKGKYVELRCDPISGHTALYWYRQSLGQGPEFLIYFQGTGAADDSGLPNDRFFAVRPEGSVSTLKIQRTERGDSAVYLCASSFGSAPAGVGNEQFFGPGTRLTVL.